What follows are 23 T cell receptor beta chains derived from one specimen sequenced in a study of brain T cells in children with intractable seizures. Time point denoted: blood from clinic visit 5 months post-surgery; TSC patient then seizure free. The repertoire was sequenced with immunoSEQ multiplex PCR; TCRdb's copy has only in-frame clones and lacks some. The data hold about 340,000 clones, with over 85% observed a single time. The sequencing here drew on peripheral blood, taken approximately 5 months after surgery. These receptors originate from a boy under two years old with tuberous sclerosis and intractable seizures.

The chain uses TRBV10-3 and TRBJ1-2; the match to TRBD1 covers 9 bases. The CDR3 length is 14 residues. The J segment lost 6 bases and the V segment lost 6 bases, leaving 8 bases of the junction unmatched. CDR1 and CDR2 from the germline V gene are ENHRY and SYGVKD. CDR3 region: CAIRTGTGSDGYTF. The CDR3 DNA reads TGTGCCATCAGAACCGGGACAGGGTCCGATGGCTACACCTTC.

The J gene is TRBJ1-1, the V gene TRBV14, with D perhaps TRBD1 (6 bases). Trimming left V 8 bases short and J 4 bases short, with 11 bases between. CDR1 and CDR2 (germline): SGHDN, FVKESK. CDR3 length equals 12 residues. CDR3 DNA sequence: TGTGCCAGCCCCGAGGGGGGCACTGAAGCTTTCTTT. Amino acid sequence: CASPEGGTEAFF.

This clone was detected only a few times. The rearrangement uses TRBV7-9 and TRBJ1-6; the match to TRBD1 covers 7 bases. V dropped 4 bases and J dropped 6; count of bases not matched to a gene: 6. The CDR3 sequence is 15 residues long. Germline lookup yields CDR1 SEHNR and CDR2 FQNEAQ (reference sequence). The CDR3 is CASSSRQGRNSPLHF. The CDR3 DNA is TGTGCCAGCAGCTCAAGACAGGGACGTAATTCACCCCTCCACTTT.

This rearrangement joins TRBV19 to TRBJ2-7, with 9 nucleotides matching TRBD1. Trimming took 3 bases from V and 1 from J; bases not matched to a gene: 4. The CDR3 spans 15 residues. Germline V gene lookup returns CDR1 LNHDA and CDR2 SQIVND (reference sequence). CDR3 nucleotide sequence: TGTGCCAGTAGTATGGGGACAGGGTGGTCCTACGAGCAGTACTTC. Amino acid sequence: CASSMGTGWSYEQYF. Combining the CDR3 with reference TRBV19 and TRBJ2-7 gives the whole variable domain DGGITQSPKYLFRKEGQNVTLSCEQNLNHDAMYWYRQDPGQGLRLIYYSQIVNDFQKGDIAEGYSVSREKKESFPLTVTSAQKNPTAFYLCASSMGTGWSYEQYFGPGTRLTVT.

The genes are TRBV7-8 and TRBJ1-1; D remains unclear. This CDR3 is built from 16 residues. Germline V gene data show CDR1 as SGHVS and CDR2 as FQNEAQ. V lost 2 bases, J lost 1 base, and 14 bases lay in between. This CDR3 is CASSLISWLGNTEAFF. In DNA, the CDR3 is TGTGCCAGCAGCTTAATTTCGTGGTTGGGGAACACTGAAGCTTTCTTT.

This chain's CDR3 is CATSESTRHRETQYF. The CDR3 DNA is TGTGCCACCAGTGAATCCACTAGGCATAGAGAGACCCAGTACTTC. The V call is TRBV24-1, the J call TRBJ2-5; a possible D gene is TRBD2 (5 bases). The V and J ends lost 4 bases and 4 bases respectively, with 15 bases between them. Germline CDR1 KGHDR, CDR2 SFDVKD. The CDR3 has 15 residues.

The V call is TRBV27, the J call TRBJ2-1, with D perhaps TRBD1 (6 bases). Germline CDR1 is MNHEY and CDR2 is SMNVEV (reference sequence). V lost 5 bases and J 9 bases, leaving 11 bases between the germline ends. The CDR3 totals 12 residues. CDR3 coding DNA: TGTGCCAGCAGTCCTACGGACAGTGAGCAGTTCTTC. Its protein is CASSPTDSEQFF.

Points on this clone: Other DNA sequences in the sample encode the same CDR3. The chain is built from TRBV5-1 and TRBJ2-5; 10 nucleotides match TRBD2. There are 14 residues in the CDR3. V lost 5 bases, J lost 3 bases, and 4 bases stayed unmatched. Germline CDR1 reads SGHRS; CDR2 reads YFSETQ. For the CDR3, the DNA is TGCGCCAGCAGTCCCGGACTAGCGGAAGAGACCCAGTACTTC. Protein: CASSPGLAEETQYF.

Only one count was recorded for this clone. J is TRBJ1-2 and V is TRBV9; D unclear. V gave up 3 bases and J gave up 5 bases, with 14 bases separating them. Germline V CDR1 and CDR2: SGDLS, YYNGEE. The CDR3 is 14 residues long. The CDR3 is CASSGSPEEYGYTF. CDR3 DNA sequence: TGTGCCAGCAGCGGGTCTCCTGAGGAGTATGGCTACACCTTC.

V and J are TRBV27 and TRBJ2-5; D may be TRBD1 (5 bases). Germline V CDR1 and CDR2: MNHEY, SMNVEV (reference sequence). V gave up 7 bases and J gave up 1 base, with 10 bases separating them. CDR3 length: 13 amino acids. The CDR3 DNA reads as TGTGCCAGCAAGGGAACAGGCCAAGAGACCCAGTACTTC. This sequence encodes CASKGTGQETQYF.

For the CDR3, the DNA is TGTGCCAGCAGTTCACTAGCGGGGGGCTACGAGCAGTACTTC. It encodes CASSSLAGGYEQYF. The rearrangement uses TRBV27 and TRBJ2-7, with TRBD2 matching 12 bases. The CDR3 sequence is 14 residues long. V trimming: 4 bases; J trimming: 3 bases; junction bases outside the gene matches: 1. Germline CDR1 MNHEY, CDR2 SMNVEV (reference sequence).

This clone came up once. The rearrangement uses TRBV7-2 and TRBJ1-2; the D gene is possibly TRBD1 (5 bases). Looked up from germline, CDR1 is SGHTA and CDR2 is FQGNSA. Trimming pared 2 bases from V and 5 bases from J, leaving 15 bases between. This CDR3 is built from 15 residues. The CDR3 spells CASSLTPGTEYGYTF. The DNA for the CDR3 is TGTGCCAGCAGCTTAACCCCCGGGACTGAATATGGCTACACCTTC.

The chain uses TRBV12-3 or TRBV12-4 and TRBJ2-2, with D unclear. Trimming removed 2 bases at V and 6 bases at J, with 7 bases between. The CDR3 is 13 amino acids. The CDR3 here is CASSLYPAGELFF. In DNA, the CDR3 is TGTGCCAGCAGTTTATATCCGGCCGGGGAGCTGTTTTTT.

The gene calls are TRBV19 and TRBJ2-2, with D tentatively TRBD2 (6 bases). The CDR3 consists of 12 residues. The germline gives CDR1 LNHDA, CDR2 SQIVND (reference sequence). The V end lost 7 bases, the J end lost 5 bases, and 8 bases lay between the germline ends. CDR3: CASTRGTGELFF. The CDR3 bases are TGTGCCAGTACTCGGGGGACCGGGGAGCTGTTTTTT. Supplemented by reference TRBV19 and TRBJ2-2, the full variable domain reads DGGITQSPKYLFRKEGQNVTLSCEQNLNHDAMYWYRQDPGQGLRLIYYSQIVNDFQKGDIAEGYSVSREKKESFPLTVTSAQKNPTAFYLCASTRGTGELFFGEGSRLTVL.

CDR3 residues: CASSPGWTGDYEAFF. Here the CDR3 DNA reads TGTGCCAGTAGCCCGGGCTGGACAGGAGATTATGAAGCTTTCTTT. The rearrangement uses TRBV19 and TRBJ1-1, with 7 bases that match TRBD1. Per the germline V gene, CDR1 is LNHDA and CDR2 is SQIVND (reference sequence). The V segment lost 6 bases and the J segment 7 bases; nucleotides outside the gene matches: 14. The CDR3 contains 15 residues.

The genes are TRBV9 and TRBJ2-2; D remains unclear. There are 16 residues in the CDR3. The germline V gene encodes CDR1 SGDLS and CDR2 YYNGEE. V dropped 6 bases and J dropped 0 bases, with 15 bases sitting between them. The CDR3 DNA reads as TGTGCCAGCACTTTAGCTGGAATTCCGAACACCGGGGAGCTGTTTTTT. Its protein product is CASTLAGIPNTGELFF. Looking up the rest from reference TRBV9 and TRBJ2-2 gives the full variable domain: DSGVTQTPKHLITATGQRVTLRCSPRSGDLSVYWYQQSLDQGLQFLIQYYNGEERAKGNILERFSAQQFPDLHSELNLSSLELGDSALYFCASTLAGIPNTGELFFGEGSRLTVL.

The CDR3 DNA reads TGTGCCAGCAGCTTCAGGGGGGGGTTCTACGAGCAGTACTTC. This translates into CASSFRGGFYEQYF. The rearrangement uses TRBV7-2 and TRBJ2-7, with D possibly being TRBD1 or TRBD2 (7 bases each). Germline V CDR1 and CDR2: SGHTA, FQGNSA. V was trimmed by 3 bases and J by 3 bases, leaving 12 bases between them. This CDR3 is built from 14 residues. The variable domain in full, with the rest retrieved from reference TRBV7-2 and TRBJ2-7, is GAGVSQSPSNKVTEKGKDVELRCDPISGHTALYWYRQSLGQGLEFLIYFQGNSAPDKSGLPSDRFSAERTGGSVSTLTIQRTQQEDSAVYLCASSFRGGFYEQYFGPGTRLTVT.

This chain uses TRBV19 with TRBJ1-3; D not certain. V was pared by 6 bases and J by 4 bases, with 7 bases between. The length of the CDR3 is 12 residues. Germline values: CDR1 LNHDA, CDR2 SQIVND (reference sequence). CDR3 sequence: CASSVGGNTIYF. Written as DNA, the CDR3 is TGTGCCAGTAGCGTTGGGGGAAACACCATATATTTT.

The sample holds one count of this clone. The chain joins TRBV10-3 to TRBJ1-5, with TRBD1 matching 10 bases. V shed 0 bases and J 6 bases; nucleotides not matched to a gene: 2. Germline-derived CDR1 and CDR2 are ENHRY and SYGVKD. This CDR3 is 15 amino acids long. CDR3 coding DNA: TGTGCCATCAGTGAGTCGAGGGACAGGGGTCAGCCCCAGCATTTT. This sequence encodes CAISESRDRGQPQHF.

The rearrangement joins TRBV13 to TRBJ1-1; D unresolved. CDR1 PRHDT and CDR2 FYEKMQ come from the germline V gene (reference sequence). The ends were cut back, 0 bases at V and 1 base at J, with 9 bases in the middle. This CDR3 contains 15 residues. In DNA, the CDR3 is TGTGCCAGCAGCTTAGGTCGGGTAACGAACACTGAAGCTTTCTTT. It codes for CASSLGRVTNTEAFF.

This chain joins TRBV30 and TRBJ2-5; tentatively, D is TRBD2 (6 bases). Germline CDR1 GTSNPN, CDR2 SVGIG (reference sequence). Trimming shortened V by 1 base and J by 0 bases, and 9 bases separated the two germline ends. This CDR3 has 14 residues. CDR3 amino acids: CAWSGLADQETQYF. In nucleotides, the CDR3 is TGTGCCTGGAGTGGATTAGCGGACCAAGAGACCCAGTACTTC.

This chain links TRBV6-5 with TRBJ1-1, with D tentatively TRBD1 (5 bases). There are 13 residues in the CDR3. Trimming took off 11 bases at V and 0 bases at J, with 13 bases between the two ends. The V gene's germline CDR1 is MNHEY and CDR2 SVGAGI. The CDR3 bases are TGTGCCGGAACCGGGACCCTGAACACTGAAGCTTTCTTT. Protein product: CAGTGTLNTEAFF.

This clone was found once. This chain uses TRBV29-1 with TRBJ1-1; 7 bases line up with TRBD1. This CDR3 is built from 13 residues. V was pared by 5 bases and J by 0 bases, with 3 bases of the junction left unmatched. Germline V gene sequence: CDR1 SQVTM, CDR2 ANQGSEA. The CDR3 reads CSVWDRLNTEAFF. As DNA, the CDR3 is TGCAGCGTTTGGGACAGATTGAACACTGAAGCTTTCTTT.